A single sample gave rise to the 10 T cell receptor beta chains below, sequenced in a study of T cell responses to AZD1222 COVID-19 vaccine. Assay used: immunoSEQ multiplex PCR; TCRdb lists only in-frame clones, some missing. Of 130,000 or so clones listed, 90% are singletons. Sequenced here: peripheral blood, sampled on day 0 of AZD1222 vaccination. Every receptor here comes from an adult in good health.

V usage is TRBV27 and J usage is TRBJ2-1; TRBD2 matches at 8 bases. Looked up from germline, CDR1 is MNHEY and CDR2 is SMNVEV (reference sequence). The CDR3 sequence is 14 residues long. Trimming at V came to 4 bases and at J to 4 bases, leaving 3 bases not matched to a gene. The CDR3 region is CASSSGLGYNEQFF. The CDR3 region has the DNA TGTGCCAGCAGTTCGGGACTAGGATACAATGAGCAGTTCTTC.

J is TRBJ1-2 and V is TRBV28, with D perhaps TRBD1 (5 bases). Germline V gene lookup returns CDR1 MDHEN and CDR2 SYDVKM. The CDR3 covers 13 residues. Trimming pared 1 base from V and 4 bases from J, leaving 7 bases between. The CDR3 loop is CASSLSGFYGYTF. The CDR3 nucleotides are TGTGCCAGCAGTTTATCAGGGTTCTATGGCTACACCTTC.

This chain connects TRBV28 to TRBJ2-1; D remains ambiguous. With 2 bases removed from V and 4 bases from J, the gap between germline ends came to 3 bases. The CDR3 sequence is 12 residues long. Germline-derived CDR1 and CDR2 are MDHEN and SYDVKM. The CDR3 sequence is CASSLRYNEQFF. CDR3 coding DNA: TGTGCCAGCAGTTTAAGGTACAATGAGCAGTTCTTC.

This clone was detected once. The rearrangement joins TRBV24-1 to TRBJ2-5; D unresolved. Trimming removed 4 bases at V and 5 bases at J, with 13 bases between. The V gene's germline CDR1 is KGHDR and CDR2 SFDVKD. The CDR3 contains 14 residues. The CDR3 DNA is TGTGCCACCAGTGACCCCAAAGGTTCGGAGACCCAGTACTTC. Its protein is CATSDPKGSETQYF.

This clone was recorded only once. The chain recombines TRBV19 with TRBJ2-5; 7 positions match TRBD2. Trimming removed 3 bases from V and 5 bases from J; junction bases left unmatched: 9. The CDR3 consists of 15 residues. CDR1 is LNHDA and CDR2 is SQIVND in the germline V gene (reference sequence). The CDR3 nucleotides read TGTGCCAGTAGTATCGGGGGGTATTCGTTGGAGACCCAGTACTTC. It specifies CASSIGGYSLETQYF.

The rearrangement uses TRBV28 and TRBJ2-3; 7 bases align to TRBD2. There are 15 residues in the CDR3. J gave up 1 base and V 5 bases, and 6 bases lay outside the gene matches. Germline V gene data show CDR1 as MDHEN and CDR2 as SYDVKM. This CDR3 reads CASSRSGERTDTQYF. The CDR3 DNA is TGTGCCAGCAGTCGGAGCGGGGAACGCACAGATACGCAGTATTTT.

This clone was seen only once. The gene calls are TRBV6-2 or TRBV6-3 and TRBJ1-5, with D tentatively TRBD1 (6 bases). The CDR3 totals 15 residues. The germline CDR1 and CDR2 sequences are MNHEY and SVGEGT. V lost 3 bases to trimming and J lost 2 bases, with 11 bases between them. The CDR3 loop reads CASSYRRGGNQPQHF. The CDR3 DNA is TGTGCCAGCAGTTATCGGAGGGGGGGCAATCAGCCCCAGCATTTT.

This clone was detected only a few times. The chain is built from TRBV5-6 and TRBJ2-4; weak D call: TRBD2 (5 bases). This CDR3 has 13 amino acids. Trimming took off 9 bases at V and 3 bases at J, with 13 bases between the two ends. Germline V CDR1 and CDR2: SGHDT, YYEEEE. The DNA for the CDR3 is TGTGCCATCAGAAGCGGAGTCAAAAACATTCAGTACTTC. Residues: CAIRSGVKNIQYF.

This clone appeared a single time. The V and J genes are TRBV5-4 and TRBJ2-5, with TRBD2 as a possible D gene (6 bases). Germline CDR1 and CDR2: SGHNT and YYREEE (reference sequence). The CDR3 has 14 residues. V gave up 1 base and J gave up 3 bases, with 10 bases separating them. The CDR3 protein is CASSLRLVKETQYF. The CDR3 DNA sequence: TGTGCCAGCAGCTTGAGACTAGTCAAAGAGACCCAGTACTTC.

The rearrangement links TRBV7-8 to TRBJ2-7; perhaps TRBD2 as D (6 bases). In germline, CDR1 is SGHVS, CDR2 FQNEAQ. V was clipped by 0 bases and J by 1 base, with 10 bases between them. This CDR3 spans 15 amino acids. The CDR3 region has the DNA TGTGCCAGCAGCTTAGCTTACGGGGGATCCTACGAGCAGTACTTC. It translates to CASSLAYGGSYEQYF.